Following are 28 T cell receptor beta chains from one sample sequenced in a study of monozygotic twins with inflammatory bowel disease. TCRdb reprocessed the 5' RACE reads; each CDR3 protein has one entry and no DNA is given. Here the sample table reports about 160,000 distinct CDR3 sequences. Sequencing used blood. These receptors all stem from a human donor with ulcerative colitis or Crohn's disease, or a healthy co-twin of an affected twin (not recorded which).

The CDR3 here is CASSSPIAGGLDTQYF. The V call is TRBV12-3 or TRBV12-4, the J call TRBJ2-3; TCRdb calls TRBD2, which cannot be checked without DNA. This CDR3 region has 16 residues.

The V and J genes are TRBV4-3 and TRBJ1-2; the D call of TRBD1 rests on TCRdb alone, since no DNA is present to check it. Looked up from germline, CDR1 is LGHNA and CDR2 is YSLEER. The CDR3 contains 15 residues. The CDR3 sequence: CASSQAGQGSYGYTF.

The CDR3 loop reads CASSQVGRVIYEQYF. The rearrangement uses TRBV6-1 and TRBJ2-7. The germline V gene has CDR1 MNHNS and CDR2 SASEGT. The CDR3 is 15 amino acids.

This sequence joins TRBV4-3 and TRBJ1-1; without DNA, the TCRdb call of TRBD1 cannot be checked. CDR3 length: 14 residues. Germline CDR1 reads LGHNA; CDR2 reads YSLEER. CDR3 loop: CASSQVVGGTEAFF.

The chain is built from TRBV7-2 and TRBJ2-2. Germline lookup yields CDR1 SGHTA and CDR2 FQGNSA. This CDR3 spans 13 amino acids. CDR3 region: CASVNRNTGELSF.

V gene TRBV19 combines with J gene TRBJ2-7. CDR3 length: 15 residues. Germline CDR1 and CDR2: LNHDA and SQIVND (reference sequence). The CDR3 sequence: CASSPISDSSYEQYF.

The genes are TRBV20-1 and TRBJ2-7; the TRBD1 assignment by TCRdb is unverifiable without DNA. The CDR3 extends over 14 amino acids. CDR1 is DFQATT, CDR2 SNEGSKA, per germline (reference sequence). This CDR3 is CSALPGDTSYEQYF.

V gene TRBV7-9 combines with J gene TRBJ1-2; absent DNA, TCRdb's TRBD1 call cannot be checked. The CDR3 totals 11 residues. Germline values: CDR1 SEHNR, CDR2 FQNEAQ (reference sequence). The chain's CDR3 is CASTTDRGYTF.

This chain joins TRBV12-3 or TRBV12-4 and TRBJ2-6; TCRdb returns TRBD1, unconfirmable since there is no DNA. The CDR3 sequence is 16 residues long. CDR3 region: CASTPTGHSGANVLTF.

This chain uses TRBV7-9 with TRBJ2-2; TCRdb selects TRBD2, and the lack of DNA leaves this call unchecked. The germline gives CDR1 SEHNR, CDR2 FQNEAQ (reference sequence). This CDR3 has 15 residues. The CDR3 is CASSPRVVLTGELFF.

The chain has TRBV7-6 and TRBJ2-3; checking the TCRdb D call of TRBD1 is not possible without DNA. The CDR3 runs 16 residues. CDR1 is SGHVS and CDR2 is FNYEAQ in the germline V gene. The CDR3 reads CASPGGSHSSTDTQYF.

The chain is built from TRBV6-2 or TRBV6-3 and TRBJ1-1. The CDR3 spans 13 residues. Germline values: CDR1 MNHEY, CDR2 SVGEGT. The CDR3 loop is CASSYSGGTEAFF.

The rearrangement uses TRBV7-2 and TRBJ2-7; without DNA, the TCRdb call of TRBD1 cannot be checked. This CDR3 has 16 amino acids. Germline CDR1 reads SGHTA; CDR2 reads FQGNSA. CDR3 sequence: CASSFPENDGRDEQYF.

CDR3 sequence: CASSPVVRGAGEFF. The chain joins TRBV7-6 to TRBJ2-1; TCRdb's assignment of TRBD1 cannot be checked, as there is no DNA. Germline CDR1 SGHVS, CDR2 FNYEAQ. There are 14 residues in the CDR3.

The gene calls are TRBV5-5 and TRBJ2-2. CDR1 SGHKS and CDR2 YYEKEE come from the germline V gene (reference sequence). This CDR3 spans 15 amino acids. CDR3 sequence: CASSFAEKNTGELFF.

This chain connects TRBV5-5 to TRBJ1-1. This CDR3 spans 14 amino acids. Per the germline V gene, CDR1 is SGHKS and CDR2 is YYEKEE (reference sequence). The CDR3 region is CASSDDGFYIEAFF.

The chain employs TRBV5-1 and TRBJ1-6; the D call of TRBD1 rests on TCRdb alone, since no DNA is present to check it. The CDR3 sequence is 15 residues long. The germline gives CDR1 SGHRS, CDR2 YFSETQ. Here the CDR3 reads CASSLLGAGNSPLHF.

CDR3 amino acids: CSARDAGPETQYF. The chain links TRBV20-1 to TRBJ2-5. The CDR3 sequence is 13 residues long. Per germline, CDR1 DFQATT and CDR2 SNEGSKA (reference sequence).

The V and J genes are TRBV7-2 and TRBJ2-1; absent DNA, TCRdb's TRBD2 call cannot be checked. This CDR3 is 15 amino acids long. Per germline, CDR1 SGHTA and CDR2 FQGNSA. The CDR3 spells CASSSPGLVYNEQFF.

The genes are TRBV5-1 and TRBJ2-3; the D call of TRBD1 rests on TCRdb alone, since no DNA is present to check it. Per germline, CDR1 SGHRS and CDR2 YFSETQ. This CDR3 is 14 amino acids long. CDR3 in amino acids: CASSTLGGTGTQYF.

This chain connects TRBV5-1 to TRBJ2-1; TCRdb returns TRBD1, unconfirmable since there is no DNA. Germline V gives CDR1 SGHRS, CDR2 YFSETQ. CDR3 length: 14 amino acids. This chain's CDR3 is CASTAGDSYNEQFF. The full variable domain, rest sourced from reference TRBV5-1 and TRBJ2-1, is KAGVTQTPRYLIKTRGQQVTLSCSPISGHRSVSWYQQTPGQGLQFLFEYFSETQRNKGNFPGRFSGRQFSNSRSEMNVSTLELGDSALYLCASTAGDSYNEQFFGPGTRLTVL.

The V gene is TRBV21-1, the J gene TRBJ2-7; TCRdb lists TRBD1, though no DNA is available to test this call. TRBV21-1 is labeled a pseudogene. This CDR3 contains 17 residues. CDR3 sequence: CASTPRGAGSGSNVQYF.

The rearrangement links TRBV4-3 to TRBJ2-7. The V gene's germline CDR1 is LGHNA and CDR2 YSLEER. The CDR3 is 14 amino acids. This CDR3 is CASSPLLESYEQYF.

The V and J genes are TRBV27 and TRBJ1-2; TCRdb selects TRBD1, and the lack of DNA leaves this call unchecked. The CDR3 is made up of 14 amino acids. From germline, CDR1 is MNHEY and CDR2 SMNVEV (reference sequence). The CDR3 spells CASRHQGAGYGYTF.

The chain has TRBV19 and TRBJ2-7. Germline V gene sequence: CDR1 LNHDA, CDR2 SQIVND (reference sequence). The CDR3 sequence is 13 residues long. Here the CDR3 reads CASGIRDSYEQYF.

The chain combines TRBV9 with TRBJ2-5; TCRdb's D call of TRBD1 is untestable without DNA. This CDR3 has 15 amino acids. CDR1 is SGDLS and CDR2 is YYNGEE in the germline V gene. The CDR3 spells CASSPGTGVGETQYF.

The chain carries TRBV12-3 or TRBV12-4 and TRBJ1-2. CDR3 size: 13 residues. The CDR3 here is CASSLAFSYGYTF.

This chain connects TRBV29-1 to TRBJ1-2; TCRdb gives TRBD1 as the D gene, but with no DNA this cannot be confirmed. This CDR3 is 16 amino acids long. The germline CDR1 and CDR2 sequences are SQVTM and ANQGSEA. CDR3 residues: CSALITPGPQVYGYTF.